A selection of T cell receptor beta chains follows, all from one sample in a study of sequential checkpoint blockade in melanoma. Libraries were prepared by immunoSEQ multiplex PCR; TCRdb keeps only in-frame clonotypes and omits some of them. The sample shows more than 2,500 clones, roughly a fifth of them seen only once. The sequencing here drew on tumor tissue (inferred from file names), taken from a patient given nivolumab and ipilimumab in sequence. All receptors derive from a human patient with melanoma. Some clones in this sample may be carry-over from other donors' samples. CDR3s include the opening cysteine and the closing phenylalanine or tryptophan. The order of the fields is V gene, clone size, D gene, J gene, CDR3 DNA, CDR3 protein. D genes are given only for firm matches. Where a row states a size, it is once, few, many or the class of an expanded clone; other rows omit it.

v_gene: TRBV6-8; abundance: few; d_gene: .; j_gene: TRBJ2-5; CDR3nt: TGTGCCAGCAGTTACAGGGAGCAAGAGACCCAGTACTTC; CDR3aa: CASSYREQETQYF
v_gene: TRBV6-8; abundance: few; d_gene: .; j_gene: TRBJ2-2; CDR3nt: TGTGCCAGCAGCGGCTGGGTAACCGGGGAGCTGTTTTTT; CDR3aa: CASSGWVTGELFF
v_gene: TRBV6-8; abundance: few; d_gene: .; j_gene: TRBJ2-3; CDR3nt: TGTGCCAGCAGTTACTCGATGGGGAGAAACACAGATACGCAGTATTTT; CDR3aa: CASSYSMGRNTDTQYF
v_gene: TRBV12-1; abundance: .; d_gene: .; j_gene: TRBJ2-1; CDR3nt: TGTGCCAGCAGCTTTGTACGCGGGGGCCGGGACAATGAGCAGTTCTTC; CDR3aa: CASSFVRGGRDNEQFF
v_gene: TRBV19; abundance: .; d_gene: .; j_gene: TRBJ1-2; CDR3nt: TGTGCCAGTAGGGCTGCTATCTATGGCTACACCTTC; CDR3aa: CASRAAIYGYTF
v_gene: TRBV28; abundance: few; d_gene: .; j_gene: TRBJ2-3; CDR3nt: .; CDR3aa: CASSFLAGTDTQYF
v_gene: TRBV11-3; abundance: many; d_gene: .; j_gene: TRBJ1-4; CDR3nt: TGTGCCAGCAGCTTAGGGGTAGCTGGGACCGAAAAACTGTTTTTT; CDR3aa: CASSLGVAGTEKLFF
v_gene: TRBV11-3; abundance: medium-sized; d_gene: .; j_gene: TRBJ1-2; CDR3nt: TGTGCCAGCAGCTCGTGGGCCCTCACCGGGACCGCACTTTACGATGGCTACACCTTC; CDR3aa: CASSSWALTGTALYDGYTF
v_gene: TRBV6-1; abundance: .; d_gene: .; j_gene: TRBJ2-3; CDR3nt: TGTGCCAGCAGTGAAGTGTGGGGGAAGGGGGCAGATACGCAGTATTTT; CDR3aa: CASSEVWGKGADTQYF
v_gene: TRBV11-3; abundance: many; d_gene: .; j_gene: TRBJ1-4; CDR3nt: TGTGCCAGCAGCCTAGAGGAGTCCGGGACCCAGGAAAAACTGTTTTTT; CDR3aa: CASSLEESGTQEKLFF
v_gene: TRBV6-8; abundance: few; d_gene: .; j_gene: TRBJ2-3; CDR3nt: TGTGCCAGCAGTTATAACCCGGGGGCAAGCACAGATACGCAGTATTTT; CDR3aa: CASSYNPGASTDTQYF
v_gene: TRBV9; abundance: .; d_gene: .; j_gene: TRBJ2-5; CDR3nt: TGTGCCAGCTCAGCAGGGACGTACCAAGAGACCCAGTACTTC; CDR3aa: CASSAGTYQETQYF
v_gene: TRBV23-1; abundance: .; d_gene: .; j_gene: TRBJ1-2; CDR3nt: TGCGCCAGCAGCCTCGAACTTGTTAGGGGCTCCATTAACTATGGCTACACCTTC; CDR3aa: CASSLELVRGSINYGYTF
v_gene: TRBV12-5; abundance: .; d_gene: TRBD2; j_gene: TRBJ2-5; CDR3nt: TGTGCTAGTGGTTTGGCGCTCCTGTCGGGACTAGCGGGGCAAGAGACCCAGTACTTC; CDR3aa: CASGLALLSGLAGQETQYF
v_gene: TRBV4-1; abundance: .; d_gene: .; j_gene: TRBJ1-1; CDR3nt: TGCGCCAGCAGCCAAGATTGGGTAGGCGGTGACACTGAAGCTTTCTTT; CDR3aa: CASSQDWVGGDTEAFF
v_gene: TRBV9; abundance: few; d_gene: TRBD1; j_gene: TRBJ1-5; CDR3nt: TGTGCCAGCAGCCCTACCGGGACGCGGACAGGGGGCAAGAGCAATCAGCCCCAGCATTTT; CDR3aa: CASSPTGTRTGGKSNQPQHF
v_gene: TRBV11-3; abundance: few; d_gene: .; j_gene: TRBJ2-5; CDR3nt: TGTGCCAGCATCCTAGGCGCCCTTGCCCAAGAGACCCAGTACTTC; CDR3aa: CASILGALAQETQYF
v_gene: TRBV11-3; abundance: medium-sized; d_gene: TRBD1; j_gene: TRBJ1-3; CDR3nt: TGTGCCAGCAGCTCCCGGGACAGGGTCTCTGGAAACACCATATATTTT; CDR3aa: CASSSRDRVSGNTIYF
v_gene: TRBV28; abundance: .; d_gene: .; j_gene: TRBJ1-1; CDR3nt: TGTGCCAGCAGTTTACCAGGGGCCTCGAACACTGAAGCTTTCTTT; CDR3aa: CASSLPGASNTEAFF
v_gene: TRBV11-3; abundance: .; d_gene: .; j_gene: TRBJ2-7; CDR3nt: TGTGCCAGCAGCTTGCCACCGGACAGGGAGGGCGAGCAGTACTTC; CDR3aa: CASSLPPDREGEQYF
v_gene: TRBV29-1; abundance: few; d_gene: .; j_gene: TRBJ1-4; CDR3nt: TGCAGCGTTGAAAGGCGGGGAGCAACTAATGAAAAACTGTTTTTT; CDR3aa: CSVERRGATNEKLFF
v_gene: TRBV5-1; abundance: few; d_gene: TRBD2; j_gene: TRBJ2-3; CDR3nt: TGCGCCAGCAGCTTACCTAGCGGGGGGACCACAGATACGCAGTATTTT; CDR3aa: CASSLPSGGTTDTQYF
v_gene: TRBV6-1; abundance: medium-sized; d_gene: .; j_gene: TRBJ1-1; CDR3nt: TGTGCCAGCAGTGAAGCCCGGATGAACACTGAAGCTTTCTTT; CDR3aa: CASSEARMNTEAFF
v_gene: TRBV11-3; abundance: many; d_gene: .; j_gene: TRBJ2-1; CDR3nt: TGTGCCAGCAGCTTTCGGGGGGCCGACAATGAGCAGTTCTTC; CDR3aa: CASSFRGADNEQFF
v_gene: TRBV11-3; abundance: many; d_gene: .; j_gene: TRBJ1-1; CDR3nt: TGTGCCAGCCGGCCCGGTAGGCGGCAGACTGAAGCTTTCTTT; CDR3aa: CASRPGRRQTEAFF
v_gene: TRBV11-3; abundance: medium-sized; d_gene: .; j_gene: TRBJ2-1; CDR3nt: TGTGCCAGCACCCTTGGGGGGGGGCGGCGCAACAATGAGCAGTTCTTC; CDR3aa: CASTLGGGRRNNEQFF
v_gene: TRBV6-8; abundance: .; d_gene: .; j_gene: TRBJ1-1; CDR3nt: TGTGCCAGCAGTTACGCAGGGCCAGGCACTGAAGCTTTCTTT; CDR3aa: CASSYAGPGTEAFF
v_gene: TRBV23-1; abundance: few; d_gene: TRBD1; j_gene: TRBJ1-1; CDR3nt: TGCGCCAGCAGCGGACAGGGGCTCACTGAAGCTTTCTTT; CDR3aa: CASSGQGLTEAFF
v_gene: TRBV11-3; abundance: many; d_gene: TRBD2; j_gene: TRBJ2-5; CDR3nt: TGTGCCAGCAGCTCGGGACTAGCGGGGGGCCAAGGAGAGACCCAGTACTTC; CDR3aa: CASSSGLAGGQGETQYF
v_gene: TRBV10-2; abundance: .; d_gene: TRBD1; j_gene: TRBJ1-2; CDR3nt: TGCGCCAGCAGGGAGGGGGCTACCACCTATGGCTACACCTTC; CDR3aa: CASREGATTYGYTF
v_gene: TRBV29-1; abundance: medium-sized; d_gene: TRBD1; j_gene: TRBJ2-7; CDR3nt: TGCAGCGCTTGGACAGGGGACCACGAGCAGTACTTC; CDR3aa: CSAWTGDHEQYF
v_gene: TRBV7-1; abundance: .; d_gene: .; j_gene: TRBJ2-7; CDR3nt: TGTGCCAGCAGCCTTTGGGGAGGCTCCGAGCAGTACTTC; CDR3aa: CASSLWGGSEQYF
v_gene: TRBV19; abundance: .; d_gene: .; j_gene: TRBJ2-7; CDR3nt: TGTGCCAGTACCCCTAAGCTTGGAGGATCCTACGAGCAGTACTTC; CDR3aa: CASTPKLGGSYEQYF
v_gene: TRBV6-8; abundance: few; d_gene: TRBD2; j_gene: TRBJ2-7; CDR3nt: TGTGCCAGCAGTTACTCTCGCCTAGCGGGGGGGCCCTACGAGCAGTACTTC; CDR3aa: CASSYSRLAGGPYEQYF
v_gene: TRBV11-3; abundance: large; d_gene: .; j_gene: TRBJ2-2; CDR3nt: TGTGCCAGCAGCTTGGCCCGACCCACCGGGGAGCTGTTTTTT; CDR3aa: CASSLARPTGELFF
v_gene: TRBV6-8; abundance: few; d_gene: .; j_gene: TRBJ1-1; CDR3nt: TGTGCCAGCAGTGCGGGGCTGGGGCTGAACACTGAAGCTTTCTTT; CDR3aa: CASSAGLGLNTEAFF
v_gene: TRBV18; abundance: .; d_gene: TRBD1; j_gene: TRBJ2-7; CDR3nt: TGTGCCAGCTCACCACAAGGGACAGGGGGAAATTACGAGCAGTACTTC; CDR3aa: CASSPQGTGGNYEQYF
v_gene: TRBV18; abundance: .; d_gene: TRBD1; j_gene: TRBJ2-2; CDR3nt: TGTGCCAGCTCAACCGACAGGGTCACCGGGGAGCTGTTTTTT; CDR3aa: CASSTDRVTGELFF
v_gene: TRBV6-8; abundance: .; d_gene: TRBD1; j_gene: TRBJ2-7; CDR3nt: TGTGCCAGCAGGAGGGACAGTGGCTACGAGCAGTACTTC; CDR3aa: CASRRDSGYEQYF
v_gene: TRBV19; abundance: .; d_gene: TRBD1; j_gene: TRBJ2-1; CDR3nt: TGTGCCAGTAGTACCACCGGGACAGGGAACTACAATGAGCAGTTCTTC; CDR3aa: CASSTTGTGNYNEQFF